There are a few counts of the clone carrying this T cell receptor (beta chain). This sample was included in a study of blood T cell repertoires in COVID-19. In the original workflow: Reference gene primer amplification in the assay estimated nucleated cell counts. Method: immunoSEQ multiplex PCR; TCRdb's copy keeps in-frame clones and lacks some. V, J and clone size were drawn from that table, and D and trimming were deduced from the DNA. This sample has 100,000 to 150,000 clones, with roughly four fifths found just once. V lost 0 bases and J lost 2, with 11 bases in between. In germline, CDR1 is SGHDN, CDR2 FVKESK. The CDR3 is made up of 16 amino acids.

The receptor's source is a man in his 60s with acute or convalescent COVID-19. The chain is built from TRBV14 and TRBJ1-3, with unresolved D. Sequenced: peripheral blood. The CDR3 sequence: CASSQDLLLAGNTIYF. CDR3 nucleotide sequence: TGTGCCAGCAGCCAAGATCTATTGTTAGCTGGAAACACCATATATTTT. The full variable domain, in which reference TRBV14 and TRBJ1-3 provide the parts outside the CDR3, is EAGVTQFPSHSVIEKGQTVTLRCDPISGHDNLYWYRRVMGKEIKFLLHFVKESKQDESGMPNNRFLAERTGGTYSTLKVQPAELEDSGVYFCASSQDLLLAGNTIYFGEGSWLTVV.